This entry lists 20 T cell receptor beta chains sequenced from one sample in a study of blood T cell repertoires in COVID-19. This table comes from immunoSEQ multiplex PCR, and its TCRdb copy is limited to in-frame clones, with some not included. Among roughly 30,000 clones listed, 89% were seen once. Sequencing was carried out using peripheral blood. Receptors originate from an older man with acute or convalescent COVID-19.

The chain is built from TRBV7-8 and TRBJ1-1, with D perhaps matching TRBD1 (6 bases). Germline V lookup: CDR1 SGHVS, CDR2 FQNEAQ. V was trimmed by 0 bases and J by 6 bases, leaving 14 bases between them. The CDR3 runs 15 residues. The CDR3 nucleotides are TGTGCCAGCAGCTTAGCTAACAGGGTGGGCGCTGAAGCTTTCTTT. Encoded protein: CASSLANRVGAEAFF.

This clone is a singleton in its sample. The chain combines TRBV4-2 with TRBJ2-5; weak D call: TRBD1 (6 bases). Germline CDR1 is LGHNA and CDR2 is YNFKEQ. This CDR3 has 16 residues. Trimming took 1 base from V and 5 from J, leaving 17 bases between them. In DNA form, the CDR3 reads TGTGCCAGCAGCCAAGGGGTGACAGGTGGGCTGGAGACCCAGTACTTC. It codes for CASSQGVTGGLETQYF.

This chain connects TRBV19 to TRBJ1-2, with a weak D call TRBD1 (5 bases). From germline, CDR1 is LNHDA and CDR2 SQIVND (reference sequence). V lost 7 bases to trimming and J lost 5 bases, with 20 bases between them. The CDR3 runs to 15 residues. The CDR3 here is CASTPNVDIKYGYTF. Written as DNA, the CDR3 is TGTGCCAGTACCCCTAATGTGGACATCAAGTATGGCTACACCTTC.

This rearrangement joins TRBV3-1 (or the pseudogene TRBV3-2) to TRBJ1-1, with D possibly TRBD1 on 5 matching bases. Trimming removed 7 bases at V and 4 bases at J, with 25 bases between. Germline loops: CDR1 LGHDT, CDR2 YNNKEL (reference sequence). The CDR3 runs to 17 residues. In DNA, the CDR3 is TGTGCCAGCACCCCTCGGGGGATGCGGTATGAAGGCACTGAAGCTTTCTTT. Its translation: CASTPRGMRYEGTEAFF.

The chain links TRBV5-6 to TRBJ1-2; the D gene is possibly TRBD1 (6 bases). The CDR3 runs 16 residues. Trimming took 4 bases from V and 0 from J, leaving 16 bases between them. The germline V gene has CDR1 SGHDT and CDR2 YYEEEE. CDR3 in DNA: TGTGCCAGCAGCCACAGAGGGGGGGAGGCTAACTATGGCTACACCTTC. Encoded protein: CASSHRGGEANYGYTF.

J is TRBJ2-3 and V is TRBV5-1; D unclear. The germline V gene encodes CDR1 SGHRS and CDR2 YFSETQ. V lost 1 base and J lost 2, with 8 bases in between. The CDR3 is 14 amino acids. CDR3 DNA sequence: TGCGCCAGCAGCTTGCCAGGATACACAGATACGCAGTATTTT. As protein: CASSLPGYTDTQYF. The variable domain in full, completed from reference TRBV5-1 and TRBJ2-3, reads KAGVTQTPRYLIKTRGQQVTLSCSPISGHRSVSWYQQTPGQGLQFLFEYFSETQRNKGNFPGRFSGRQFSNSRSEMNVSTLELGDSALYLCASSLPGYTDTQYFGPGTRLTVL.

V and J are TRBV7-9 and TRBJ1-2; no reliable D call. This CDR3 is 14 amino acids long. With 3 bases removed from V and 3 bases from J, the gap between germline ends came to 11 bases. Per germline, CDR1 SEHNR and CDR2 FQNEAQ (reference sequence). This chain's CDR3 is CASSLTQVDYGYTF. As DNA, the CDR3 is TGTGCCAGCAGCTTGACCCAGGTAGACTATGGCTACACCTTC.

With regard to this clone: Compared with germline, one end of the junction differs, possibly owing to a read error. The chain is built from TRBV7-7 and TRBJ1-2, with 8 bases matching TRBD1. The V gene's germline CDR1 is SSHAT and CDR2 FNYEAQ (reference sequence). This CDR3 has 15 residues. In DNA, the CDR3 is TGTGCTAGCAGCTCCGGACAGGGTTCGAACTATGGCTACACCTTC. Its translation: CASSSGQGSNYGYTF.

The V and J genes are TRBV5-4 and TRBJ2-4; D is unclear. The CDR3 is made up of 14 amino acids. V was pared by 0 bases and J by 2 bases, with 6 bases between. Germline V CDR1 and CDR2: SGHNT, YYREEE (reference sequence). CDR3 sequence: CASSLDSSKNIQYF. The CDR3 coding sequence is TGTGCCAGCAGCTTGGACAGCTCCAAAAACATTCAGTACTTC.

V usage is TRBV18 and J usage is TRBJ2-5; 8 bases fit TRBD1. Germline CDR1 is KGHSH and CDR2 is LQKENI. The CDR3 loop spans 14 amino acids. Trimming cost V 8 bases and J 7 bases; bases outside gene matches: 12. The CDR3 region has the DNA TGTGCCAGCCGGGGACAGGATGTGGTGTCGACCCAGTACTTC. Its translation: CASRGQDVVSTQYF.

Only one count was recorded for this clone. The rearrangement links TRBV7-2 to TRBJ1-2, with unresolved D. Germline V lookup: CDR1 SGHTA, CDR2 FQGNSA. Trimming took off 4 bases at V and 2 bases at J, with 8 bases between the two ends. The CDR3 extends over 13 amino acids. The CDR3 protein is CASSSGRNYGYTF. Written as DNA, the CDR3 is TGTGCCAGCAGCTCGGGTCGAAACTATGGCTACACCTTC.

The chain employs TRBV2 and TRBJ1-3; 8 bases align to TRBD1. J lost 3 bases, V lost 7 bases, and 5 bases had no gene match. This CDR3 has 14 amino acids. The germline CDR1 and CDR2 sequences are SNHLY and FYNNEI. CDR3 sequence (DNA): TGTGCCAGCAAAAGGGGACAGGATGGAAACACCATATATTTT. Protein: CASKRGQDGNTIYF.

The V gene is TRBV10-3, the J gene TRBJ1-1; D not resolved. The CDR3 contains 14 residues. Trimming left V 3 bases short and J 6 bases short, with 14 bases between. Germline CDR1 reads ENHRY; CDR2 reads SYGVKD. CDR3 coding DNA: TGTGCCATCAGTGATACGACGGAGGGCGCTGAAGCTTTCTTT. It translates to CAISDTTEGAEAFF.

The J gene is TRBJ2-2, the V gene TRBV7-2; 14 bases line up with TRBD2. V dropped 5 bases and J dropped 6; count of bases not matched to a gene: 8. This CDR3 has 17 residues. CDR1 is SGHTA, CDR2 FQGNSA, per germline. CDR3 region: CASSQRLAGGLAGELFF. CDR3 DNA: TGTGCCAGCAGCCAACGACTAGCGGGAGGGCTCGCCGGGGAGCTGTTTTTT.

The V gene is TRBV11-2, the J gene TRBJ1-2; 7 bases line up with TRBD1. The V segment lost 1 base and the J segment 8 bases; nucleotides outside the gene matches: 7. Per the germline V gene, CDR1 is SGHAT and CDR2 is FQNNGV. CDR3 length: 14 residues. The CDR3 DNA reads TGTGCCAGCAGCTTAGCGGGGACAGTCGGAGGCTACACCTTC. Translating gives CASSLAGTVGGYTF.

The rearrangement links TRBV11-2 to TRBJ2-7, with D tentatively TRBD1 (6 bases). Trimming took off 3 bases at V and 3 bases at J, with 15 bases between the two ends. The CDR3 loop spans 15 amino acids. Germline lookup yields CDR1 SGHAT and CDR2 FQNNGV. The CDR3 region has the DNA TGTGCCAGCAGCTTTAATCCGGGACATAACTACGAGCAGTACTTC. Translation: CASSFNPGHNYEQYF.

The chain has TRBV19 and TRBJ2-2; 9 bases match TRBD1. The CDR3 is made up of 15 amino acids. After removal of 5 bases from V and 4 bases from J, the junction contained 5 bases not matched to a gene. Looked up from germline, CDR1 is LNHDA and CDR2 is SQIVND (reference sequence). CDR3 in amino acids: CASSRTGEGTGELFF. The CDR3 region has the DNA TGTGCCAGTAGTCGGACAGGGGAAGGCACCGGGGAGCTGTTTTTT.

Comment on this clone: The germline gene is not matched at one end of the junction; a read error may be the cause. The chain recombines TRBV6-1 with TRBJ1-6; D is perhaps TRBD1 (5 bases). The length of the CDR3 is 15 residues. Germline assignment: CDR1 MNHNS and CDR2 SASEGT. The CDR3 region has the DNA TGTGCCAGCAGTGAATTTGGGGCCCCTCGTTCAGCCCTCCACTTT. Protein sequence: CASSEFGAPRSALHF.

The V gene is TRBV27, the J gene TRBJ2-7; 7 nucleotides agree with TRBD2. V lost 3 bases to trimming and J lost 9 bases; unmatched junction nucleotides: 11. The CDR3 contains 14 residues. The germline gives CDR1 MNHEY, CDR2 SMNVEV (reference sequence). CDR3 nucleotide sequence: TGTGCCAGCAGTTTTGGCGGGAGCAGAAAGGGGCAGTACTTC. It yields the protein CASSFGGSRKGQYF.

This chain uses TRBV2 with TRBJ2-7; TRBD1 matches at 10 bases. The CDR3 totals 15 residues. With 6 bases clipped from V and 4 bases from J, the junction kept 9 bases outside the gene matches. From germline, CDR1 is SNHLY and CDR2 FYNNEI. The DNA of the CDR3 is TGTGCCAGCAGGGCCGGGACAGGGGAATTTTACGAGCAGTACTTC. Its protein product is CASRAGTGEFYEQYF.